Following are 21 T cell receptor beta chains from one sample sequenced in a study of T-cell reconstitution after alpha-beta-depleted transplantation in children. Unique molecular identifiers were incorporated during preparation of the TCRbeta library. TCRdb used MiXCR to reprocess the PCR reads, holding one entry per CDR3 protein. The sample gives roughly 350,000 distinct CDR3 sequences, 10% of which show up once; around 2.3% is in the top ten. This specimen was PBMCs from the stem cell graft donor, taken from the stem cell graft. These receptors originate from a human donor who donated a stem cell graft to a child with acute lymphoblastic leukemia.

This rearrangement joins TRBV5-1 to TRBJ1-3; D not resolved. Germline V gene data show CDR1 as SGHRS and CDR2 as YFSETQ. The CDR3 loop spans 15 amino acids. V gave up 2 bases and J gave up 0 bases, with 9 bases separating them. This CDR3 is CASSLIGDSGNTIYF. The CDR3 DNA is TGCGCCAGCAGCTTAATTGGCGACTCTGGAAACACCATATATTTT.

The V gene is TRBV7-9, the J gene TRBJ1-6; 9 bases fit TRBD1. This CDR3 region has 16 residues. V shed 1 base, J shed 7 bases, and the junction held 5 bases outside the gene matches. Germline CDR1 reads SEHNR; CDR2 reads FQNEAQ (reference sequence). As DNA, the CDR3 is TGTGCCAGCAGCTTAGACGGACAGGGGCGGAATTCACCCCTCCACTTT. It is translated as CASSLDGQGRNSPLHF.

The chain joins TRBV4-3 to TRBJ1-1, with D perhaps TRBD1 (5 bases). CDR1 and CDR2 from the germline V gene are LGHNA and YSLEER. The CDR3 has 15 residues. V lost 0 bases and J lost 5, with 13 bases in between. Here the CDR3 reads CASSQDQSRGTEAFF. CDR3 in DNA: TGCGCCAGCAGCCAAGATCAGAGTCGGGGGACTGAAGCTTTCTTT.

The table lists this clonotype with a few counts. The chain combines TRBV19 with TRBJ2-3; D remains unclear. V was trimmed by 6 bases and J by 0 bases, leaving 10 bases between them. The CDR3 contains 14 residues. Germline lookup yields CDR1 LNHDA and CDR2 SQIVND (reference sequence). The CDR3 spells CASSGLPSTDTQYF. The DNA of the CDR3 is TGTGCCAGTAGCGGGCTACCTAGCACAGATACGCAGTATTTT.

The chain is built from TRBV7-2 and TRBJ1-4, with D possibly being TRBD1 (5 bases). Per germline, CDR1 SGHTA and CDR2 FQGNSA. The V gene lost 5 bases and the J gene lost 8 bases, with 18 bases spanning the gap. The CDR3 sequence is 15 residues long. Here the CDR3 DNA reads TGTGCCAGCAGCCTCTCCAATCCACAGGTGGAAAAACTGTTTTTT. Translating it yields CASSLSNPQVEKLFF. The complete variable domain, with remaining parts taken from reference TRBV7-2 and TRBJ1-4, reads GAGVSQSPSNKVTEKGKDVELRCDPISGHTALYWYRQSLGQGLEFLIYFQGNSAPDKSGLPSDRFSAERTGGSVSTLTIQRTQQEDSAVYLCASSLSNPQVEKLFFGSGTQLSVL.

This clonotype has just a few counts. The rearrangement uses TRBV12-3 or TRBV12-4 and TRBJ2-3, with D tentatively TRBD1 or TRBD2 (5 bases each). This CDR3 has 16 residues. V was clipped by 4 bases and J by 0 bases, with 14 bases between them. The DNA of the CDR3 is TGTGCCAGCAGTTCGGGACCCTCCGGAAGCACAGATACGCAGTATTTT. Amino acids: CASSSGPSGSTDTQYF.

This chain joins TRBV10-3 and TRBJ2-6; tentatively, D is TRBD1 or TRBD2 (5 bases each). V was clipped by 11 bases and J by 3 bases, with 14 bases between them. Germline V gene lookup returns CDR1 ENHRY and CDR2 SYGVKD. The CDR3 loop spans 14 amino acids. The CDR3 DNA sequence: TGTGCCGCCGACAGCGGTAGTGGGGCCAACGTCCTGACTTTC. Its translation: CAADSGSGANVLTF.

In its sample, this clonotype was seen a few times. The chain links TRBV7-9 to TRBJ1-1; D unclear. The CDR3 is 13 amino acids. Germline V lookup: CDR1 SEHNR, CDR2 FQNEAQ (reference sequence). V was clipped by 5 bases and J by 3 bases, with 10 bases between them. CDR3 in amino acids: CASSLAMDTEAFF. CDR3 DNA sequence: TGTGCCAGCAGCCTCGCGATGGACACTGAAGCTTTCTTT. The full variable domain, rest sourced from reference TRBV7-9 and TRBJ1-1, is DTGVSQNPRHKITKRGQNVTFRCDPISEHNRLYWYRQTLGQGPEFLTYFQNEAQLEKSRLLSDRFSAERPKGSFSTLEIQRTEQGDSAMYLCASSLAMDTEAFFGQGTRLTVV.

This clonotype has more than one count but fewer than ten. The chain couples TRBV5-4 to TRBJ1-4; unclear D gene. This CDR3 is 14 amino acids long. V dropped 4 bases and J dropped 3 bases, with 10 bases sitting between them. Germline V lookup: CDR1 SGHNT, CDR2 YYREEE (reference sequence). The CDR3 nucleotides read TGTGCCAGCAGCCCCGGGTCCGCTAATGAAAAACTGTTTTTT. Translating it yields CASSPGSANEKLFF.

This clonotype was counted only a few times. V and J are TRBV15 and TRBJ1-4; no definite D call. V was trimmed by 0 bases and J by 6 bases, leaving 14 bases between them. This CDR3 is 16 amino acids long. CDR1 is LNHNV and CDR2 is YYDKDF in the germline V gene (reference sequence). The CDR3 loop reads CATSRDLPEMHEKLFF. The CDR3, as DNA: TGTGCCACCAGCAGAGATCTGCCCGAGATGCATGAAAAACTGTTTTTT.

This clonotype was seen more than once but under ten times. V is TRBV5-1 and J is TRBJ2-3; D call uncertain. Trimming pared 4 bases from V and 2 bases from J, leaving 11 bases between. Germline V lookup: CDR1 SGHRS, CDR2 YFSETQ. The CDR3 covers 14 residues. CDR3 in DNA: TGCGCCAGCAGCGAGACGGGTCCCACAGATACGCAGTATTTT. This codes for CASSETGPTDTQYF.

This clonotype has just a few counts. The chain has TRBV7-9 and TRBJ2-7, with 9 positions matching TRBD1. From germline, CDR1 is SEHNR and CDR2 FQNEAQ (reference sequence). This CDR3 has 16 residues. Germline trimming cut 5 bases from V and 6 bases from J; bases unmatched to any gene: 14. The CDR3 spells CASSGSIRDRDGEQYF. DNA of the CDR3: TGTGCCAGCAGCGGCAGCATCCGGGACAGGGACGGCGAGCAGTACTTC.

This sequence joins TRBV4-1 and TRBJ2-7; D may match TRBD1 or TRBD2 (6 bases each). V lost 3 bases, J lost 2 bases, and 20 bases lay in between. Germline V gene sequence: CDR1 MGHRA, CDR2 YSYEKL. The CDR3 loop spans 17 amino acids. DNA of the CDR3: TGCGCCAGCAGCCATCCCGGGAAGGGGGGCAGTCCCTACGAGCAGTACTTC. Its protein product is CASSHPGKGGSPYEQYF.

This clonotype was observed many times. The genes are TRBV5-1 and TRBJ2-1, with 11 nucleotides matching TRBD2. CDR1 SGHRS and CDR2 YFSETQ come from the germline V gene. The J segment lost 4 bases and the V segment lost 2 bases, leaving 2 bases of the junction unmatched. The CDR3 consists of 15 residues. CDR3 DNA sequence: TGCGCCAGCAGCTTCCGACTAGCGGGATACAATGAGCAGTTCTTC. It translates to CASSFRLAGYNEQFF.

V usage is TRBV5-1 and J usage is TRBJ2-5; D may be TRBD1 (6 bases). This CDR3 is 14 amino acids long. Trimming shortened V by 7 bases and J by 7 bases, and 20 bases separated the two germline ends. Germline CDR1 and CDR2: SGHRS and YFSETQ. Here the CDR3 reads CASRGQGTMRTQYF. DNA for the CDR3: TGCGCCAGCCGTGGGCAGGGGACCATGCGGACCCAGTACTTC.

This sequence joins TRBV10-3 and TRBJ2-3; D gene ambiguous. CDR3 length equals 13 residues. Trimming shortened V by 4 bases and J by 4 bases, and 9 bases separated the two germline ends. CDR1 is ENHRY, CDR2 SYGVKD, per germline. The CDR3 loop reads CAISAPSADTQYF. The CDR3 DNA sequence: TGTGCCATCAGTGCCCCAAGCGCAGATACGCAGTATTTT.

This clonotype occurred a few times. This chain uses TRBV20-1 with TRBJ2-5; 10 bases map to TRBD2. CDR1 and CDR2 from the germline V gene are DFQATT and SNEGSKA (reference sequence). This CDR3 has 14 residues. J was trimmed by 1 base and V by 7 bases; bases with no gene match: 6. In DNA, the CDR3 is TGCAGTGTCAGTAGCGGGAGGTTCCAAGAGACCCAGTACTTC. Residues: CSVSSGRFQETQYF.

Only a few counts were recorded for this clonotype. The genes are TRBV6-5 and TRBJ2-1; 10 bases map to TRBD2. The CDR3 runs 16 residues. The V gene end was trimmed by 0 bases and the J gene end by 5 bases; junction bases not matched to a gene: 4. Germline V lookup: CDR1 MNHEY, CDR2 SVGAGI. The CDR3 nucleotides are TGTGCCAGCAGTTACTCGAGACTAGCGGGTCACAATGAGCAGTTCTTC. Protein product: CASSYSRLAGHNEQFF.

V gene TRBV7-9 combines with J gene TRBJ2-1, with 9 bases identical to TRBD2. The CDR3 length is 14 residues. Per germline, CDR1 SEHNR and CDR2 FQNEAQ (reference sequence). V dropped 7 bases and J dropped 3; count of bases not matched to a gene: 4. This chain's CDR3 is CASTNSGSYNEQFF. CDR3 DNA: TGTGCCAGCACCAATAGCGGGAGCTACAATGAGCAGTTCTTC.

This clonotype showed up many times. The chain is built from TRBV11-2 and TRBJ2-5, with 11 bases fitting TRBD2. The CDR3 covers 13 residues. Unmatched junction bases numbered 5, after V lost 1 base and J lost 13 bases. The germline gives CDR1 SGHAT, CDR2 FQNNGV. CDR3 coding DNA: TGTGCCAGCAGCTTAGGATCCGGACTAGCGGGGTACTTC. Translating it yields CASSLGSGLAGYF.

The chain couples TRBV10-3 to TRBJ2-4, with 7 bases aligning to TRBD1. This CDR3 region has 17 residues. V trimming: 0 bases; J trimming: 0 bases; junction bases outside the gene matches: 5. The germline CDR1 and CDR2 sequences are ENHRY and SYGVKD. CDR3 residues: CAISESRQGLAKNIQYF. In nucleotides, the CDR3 is TGTGCCATCAGTGAGTCGCGACAGGGCCTAGCCAAAAACATTCAGTACTTC.